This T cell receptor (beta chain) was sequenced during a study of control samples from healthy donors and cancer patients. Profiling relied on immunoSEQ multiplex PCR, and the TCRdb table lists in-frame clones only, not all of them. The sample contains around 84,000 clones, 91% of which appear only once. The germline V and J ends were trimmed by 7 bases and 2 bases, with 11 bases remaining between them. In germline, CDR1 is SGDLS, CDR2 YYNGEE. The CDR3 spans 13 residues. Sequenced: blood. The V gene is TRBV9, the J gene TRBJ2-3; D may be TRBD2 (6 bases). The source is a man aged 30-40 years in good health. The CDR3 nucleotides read TGTGCCAGCGGGAGGACTCCCACAGATACGCAGTATTTT. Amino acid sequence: CASGRTPTDTQYF.